Shown below are 8 T cell receptor beta chains from a single sample sequenced in a study of cytomegalovirus exposure and HLA in healthy donors listed by TCRdb under 2017. The library relied on the immunoSEQ multiplex PCR assay. The source is immuneACCESS, and TCRdb retained only in-frame sequences with V and J called. Part of the clones is not carried over; for the studies checked, unresolved V genes explain less than half of this, and the remainder is unexplained. The sample table holds 350,000 or so clones, of which 86% were seen once. The ten largest clones take up about 0.8% of the sample. The material sequenced was PBMCs. The receptors originated from a woman aged 18-35 years in good health and CMV-seronegative.

The V call is TRBV5-1, the J call TRBJ2-2, with D maybe TRBD2 (5 bases). With 1 base removed from V and 3 bases from J, the gap between germline ends came to 10 bases. Germline CDR1 SGHRS, CDR2 YFSETQ. This CDR3 region has 15 residues. The CDR3 here is CASSLLAGDTGELFF. The CDR3 DNA reads as TGCGCCAGCAGCTTGCTCGCGGGCGACACCGGGGAGCTGTTTTTT.

V usage is TRBV2 and J usage is TRBJ2-3; 8 nucleotides match TRBD2. Germline V CDR1 and CDR2: SNHLY, FYNNEI. V shed 6 bases and J 0 bases; nucleotides not matched to a gene: 2. The length of the CDR3 is 14 residues. The CDR3: CASRPSGSTDTQYF. The CDR3 coding sequence is TGTGCCAGCAGACCTAGCGGGAGCACAGATACGCAGTATTTT.

This chain joins TRBV5-1 and TRBJ2-5; D might be TRBD2 (6 bases). Germline CDR1 SGHRS, CDR2 YFSETQ. V was trimmed by 1 base and J by 2 bases, leaving 12 bases between them. CDR3 length equals 15 residues. The CDR3 sequence is CASSLTSLGQETQYF. CDR3 nucleotides: TGCGCCAGCAGCTTGACTAGCTTGGGGCAAGAGACCCAGTACTTC.

This clone was observed a few times. The rearrangement uses TRBV19 and TRBJ1-5; TRBD1 matches at 10 bases. The CDR3 is made up of 16 amino acids. Germline assignment: CDR1 LNHDA and CDR2 SQIVND (reference sequence). With 7 bases clipped from V and 1 base from J, the junction kept 7 bases outside the gene matches. The CDR3 spells CASTRDRGSSNQPQHF. CDR3 DNA: TGTGCCAGTACTAGGGACAGGGGTTCAAGCAATCAGCCCCAGCATTTT.

This chain uses TRBV4-1 with TRBJ2-3; TRBD1 aligns across 9 bases. The CDR3 spans 19 residues. After removal of 3 bases from V and 0 bases from J, the junction contained 13 bases not matched to a gene. Germline loops: CDR1 MGHRA, CDR2 YSYEKL. CDR3 sequence reads: CASSQGTGLGEGSTDTQYF. The CDR3 DNA reads as TGCGCCAGCAGCCAGGGGACAGGGCTCGGGGAGGGAAGCACAGATACGCAGTATTTT.

This chain links TRBV28 with TRBJ1-3; possible D gene TRBD1, 5 bases. The germline gives CDR1 MDHEN, CDR2 SYDVKM. The CDR3 is 15 amino acids. Trimming left V 3 bases short and J 0 bases short, with 9 bases between. The CDR3 protein is CASSLTDGSGNTIYF. CDR3 sequence (DNA): TGTGCCAGCAGTTTGACAGATGGCTCTGGAAACACCATATATTTT.

The genes are TRBV11-1 and TRBJ1-4; D perhaps matches TRBD1 (5 bases). Germline V gene lookup returns CDR1 SGHAT and CDR2 FQDESV (reference sequence). Between the trimmed V and J ends, which lost 5 bases and 1 base, there was a span of 8 bases. This CDR3 is 14 amino acids long. CDR3 region: CASSQQETNEKLFF. The CDR3 DNA reads TGTGCCAGCAGCCAACAGGAAACTAATGAAAAACTGTTTTTT.

V gene TRBV6-5 combines with J gene TRBJ2-2, with 9 nucleotides matching TRBD2. CDR1 is MNHEY, CDR2 SVGAGI, per germline. V trimming: 10 bases; J trimming: 10 bases; junction bases outside the gene matches: 16. This CDR3 is built from 15 residues. CDR3 nucleotides: TGTGCCACCCGGGGGGCTAGCGGGGCCCGGGAGGAGCTGTTTTTT. Protein: CATRGASGAREELFF.